This entry lists 22 T cell receptor beta chains sequenced from one sample in a study of blood T cell repertoires in COVID-19. This table comes from immunoSEQ multiplex PCR, and its TCRdb copy is limited to in-frame clones, with some not included. The data show roughly 69,000 clones, with over 60% seen just once and roughly 4.8% held by the top ten. The sequenced material came from peripheral blood. Receptors were obtained from a human donor in a cohort sampled during active COVID-19.

This rearrangement joins TRBV9 to TRBJ1-6; no definite D call. Trimming cost V 3 bases and J 3 bases, with 7 bases left between them. This CDR3 is 14 amino acids long. Germline lookup yields CDR1 SGDLS and CDR2 YYNGEE. The CDR3 reads CASSARGYNSPLHF. The CDR3, as DNA: TGTGCCAGCAGCGCCCGGGGCTATAATTCACCCCTCCACTTT.

The J gene is TRBJ2-7, the V gene TRBV13; 8 bases are a match to TRBD1. J gave up 3 bases and V 4 bases, and 5 bases lay outside the gene matches. The length of the CDR3 is 14 residues. Germline values: CDR1 PRHDT, CDR2 FYEKMQ (reference sequence). This chain's CDR3 is CASSSGTGHYEQYF. CDR3 coding DNA: TGTGCCAGCAGCTCCGGGACAGGTCACTACGAGCAGTACTTC.

Only one count was recorded for this clone. The chain carries TRBV9 and TRBJ2-1; 7 nucleotides agree with TRBD2. J was trimmed by 5 bases and V by 10 bases; bases with no gene match: 6. Per germline, CDR1 SGDLS and CDR2 YYNGEE. This CDR3 contains 12 residues. The CDR3 region is CASGRANNEQFF. CDR3 nucleotides: TGTGCCTCAGGGAGGGCTAACAATGAGCAGTTCTTC. Looking up the rest from reference TRBV9 and TRBJ2-1 gives the full variable domain: DSGVTQTPKHLITATGQRVTLRCSPRSGDLSVYWYQQSLDQGLQFLIQYYNGEERAKGNILERFSAQQFPDLHSELNLSSLELGDSALYFCASGRANNEQFFGPGTRLTVL.

The V gene is TRBV29-1, the J gene TRBJ1-1, with D possibly TRBD1 on 6 matching bases. CDR1 SQVTM and CDR2 ANQGSEA come from the germline V gene. V lost 7 bases to trimming and J lost 1 base, with 10 bases between them. The CDR3 runs to 12 residues. This chain's CDR3 is CSGKTGNTEAFF. The CDR3 DNA reads TGCAGCGGGAAGACAGGGAACACTGAAGCTTTCTTT.

The chain recombines TRBV7-9 with TRBJ2-1, with D possibly being TRBD2 (7 bases). V was cut by 8 bases and J by 0 bases, with 11 bases left in between. Looked up from germline, CDR1 is SEHNR and CDR2 is FQNEAQ (reference sequence). This CDR3 has 14 residues. In nucleotides, the CDR3 is TGTGCCAGCTACAGGGAGGGCTCCTACAATGAGCAGTTCTTC. Its translation is CASYREGSYNEQFF. The complete variable domain, with remaining parts taken from reference TRBV7-9 and TRBJ2-1, reads DTGVSQNPRHKITKRGQNVTFRCDPISEHNRLYWYRQTLGQGPEFLTYFQNEAQLEKSRLLSDRFSAERPKGSFSTLEIQRTEQGDSAMYLCASYREGSYNEQFFGPGTRLTVL.

This clone came up once. This chain links TRBV27 with TRBJ2-3; TRBD1 matches 8 bases. The CDR3 is 16 amino acids. V gave up 3 bases and J gave up 5 bases; unmatched junction bases: 10. The V gene's germline CDR1 is MNHEY and CDR2 SMNVEV (reference sequence). The CDR3 sequence is CASSFKKTGGGDTQYF. The CDR3 coding sequence is TGTGCCAGCAGTTTCAAGAAAACAGGGGGAGGAGATACGCAGTATTTT.

This chain joins TRBV18 and TRBJ2-3, with TRBD2 matching over 7 bases. V trimming: 8 bases; J trimming: 2 bases; junction bases outside the gene matches: 13. Germline V gives CDR1 KGHSH, CDR2 LQKENI. The CDR3 extends over 16 amino acids. CDR3 sequence reads: CASQDPWGGITDTQYF. The CDR3 bases are TGTGCCAGCCAAGACCCGTGGGGGGGGATCACAGATACGCAGTATTTT.

The rearrangement joins TRBV30 to TRBJ1-1; 9 bases match TRBD1. The germline V gene has CDR1 GTSNPN and CDR2 SVGIG (reference sequence). The CDR3 consists of 15 residues. J lost 1 base, V lost 4 bases, and 7 bases had no gene match. This chain's CDR3 is CAWNPPDRGNTEAFF. CDR3 bases: TGTGCCTGGAATCCTCCGGACAGGGGGAACACTGAAGCTTTCTTT.

The chain links TRBV11-2 to TRBJ1-5, with a possible D match to TRBD1 (5 bases). Germline V lookup: CDR1 SGHAT, CDR2 FQNNGV. The CDR3 contains 13 residues. The V and J ends lost 4 bases and 4 bases respectively, with 8 bases between them. CDR3 region: CASSWAGNQPQHF. In DNA form, the CDR3 reads TGTGCCAGCAGCTGGGCAGGGAATCAGCCCCAGCATTTT.

V is TRBV6-2 or TRBV6-3 and J is TRBJ2-1; D is uncertain. Germline loops: CDR1 MNHEY, CDR2 SVGEGT. V lost 2 bases and J lost 6, with 8 bases in between. This CDR3 region has 13 residues. The CDR3 reads CASSYGTSNEQFF. The CDR3, as DNA: TGTGCCAGCAGTTACGGTACTTCCAATGAGCAGTTCTTC.

CDR3 sequence: CASRFAEGGPNTGELFF. The DNA of the CDR3 is TGTGCCAGCAGATTCGCGGAAGGGGGTCCGAACACCGGGGAGCTGTTTTTT. The V call is TRBV6-4, the J call TRBJ2-2, with D maybe TRBD1 (6 bases). The CDR3 consists of 17 residues. The V and J ends lost 6 bases and 0 bases respectively, with 17 bases between them. Germline V lookup: CDR1 MRHNA, CDR2 SNTAGT.

V usage is TRBV5-4 and J usage is TRBJ1-1; no reliable D call. V lost 4 bases and J 6 bases, leaving 13 bases between the germline ends. Germline values: CDR1 SGHNT, CDR2 YYREEE (reference sequence). This CDR3 region has 13 residues. The CDR3: CASSERRQPEAFF. The CDR3 DNA is TGTGCCAGCAGCGAAAGGAGGCAGCCTGAAGCTTTCTTT.

The chain combines TRBV10-3 with TRBJ2-1; no definite D call. This CDR3 spans 15 amino acids. CDR1 is ENHRY, CDR2 SYGVKD, per germline. Trimming took off 2 bases at V and 3 bases at J, with 11 bases between the two ends. The CDR3 here is CAISEPNTHYNEQFF. CDR3 DNA sequence: TGTGCCATCAGTGAGCCAAACACGCACTACAATGAGCAGTTCTTC.

The chain carries TRBV19 and TRBJ1-3; TRBD1 might be the D (6 bases). V lost 6 bases and J 1 base, leaving 10 bases between the germline ends. CDR1 LNHDA and CDR2 SQIVND come from the germline V gene (reference sequence). The CDR3 totals 14 residues. CDR3 region: CASSPDSSGNTIYF. The CDR3 DNA reads as TGTGCCAGTAGCCCGGACAGTTCTGGAAACACCATATATTTT.

The chain couples TRBV4-1 to TRBJ2-1, with TRBD2 matching 8 bases. V lost 0 bases and J lost 3; bases outside the gene matches: 4. The CDR3 has 16 residues. Germline values: CDR1 MGHRA, CDR2 YSYEKL. CDR3 sequence (DNA): TGCGCCAGCAGCCAAGATACGGGGGGGGGCTACAATGAGCAGTTCTTC. Protein: CASSQDTGGGYNEQFF.

This clone was observed a handful of times. The V gene is TRBV9, the J gene TRBJ2-1; the D gene is possibly TRBD1 (5 bases). Trimming pared 0 bases from V and 8 bases from J, leaving 12 bases between. The CDR3 covers 14 residues. CDR1 and CDR2 from the germline V gene are SGDLS and YYNGEE. CDR3 DNA sequence: TGTGCCAGCAGCGTAGGAACAGGTGTAGATGAGCAGTTCTTC. This gives the protein CASSVGTGVDEQFF. The full variable domain, rest sourced from reference TRBV9 and TRBJ2-1, is DSGVTQTPKHLITATGQRVTLRCSPRSGDLSVYWYQQSLDQGLQFLIQYYNGEERAKGNILERFSAQQFPDLHSELNLSSLELGDSALYFCASSVGTGVDEQFFGPGTRLTVL.

J is TRBJ2-1 and V is TRBV19; 10 bases are shared with TRBD1. The trim removed 3 bases at V and 6 bases at J, leaving 5 bases unmatched. Germline CDR1 reads LNHDA; CDR2 reads SQIVND (reference sequence). CDR3 length: 15 amino acids. CDR3 bases: TGTGCCAGTAGTATGCGACAGGGGGCTTTCAATGAGCAGTTCTTC. It specifies CASSMRQGAFNEQFF. The full variable domain, in which reference TRBV19 and TRBJ2-1 provide the parts outside the CDR3, is DGGITQSPKYLFRKEGQNVTLSCEQNLNHDAMYWYRQDPGQGLRLIYYSQIVNDFQKGDIAEGYSVSREKKESFPLTVTSAQKNPTAFYLCASSMRQGAFNEQFFGPGTRLTVL.

There are a few counts of this clone. This sequence joins TRBV7-3 and TRBJ1-6; D call uncertain. The CDR3 is made up of 15 amino acids. CDR1 SGHTA and CDR2 FQGTGA come from the germline V gene. With 0 bases removed from V and 5 bases from J, the gap between germline ends came to 8 bases. CDR3 sequence reads: CASSLTPSHNSPLHF. In DNA form, the CDR3 reads TGTGCCAGCAGCTTAACTCCTAGTCATAATTCACCCCTCCACTTT.

The V and J genes are TRBV29-1 and TRBJ2-3, with D possibly matching TRBD2 (5 bases). In germline, CDR1 is SQVTM, CDR2 ANQGSEA. V lost 5 bases and J 1 base, leaving 19 bases between the germline ends. This CDR3 spans 16 amino acids. The CDR3 is CSVSFSAVMRTDTQYF. The DNA of the CDR3 is TGCAGCGTTTCCTTTAGCGCTGTAATGCGCACAGATACGCAGTATTTT.

The CDR3 protein is CASSSGGNTDTQYF. The CDR3 DNA is TGTGCCAGCAGCTCCGGGGGGAACACAGATACGCAGTATTTT. V is TRBV7-3 and J is TRBJ2-3, with TRBD2 matching 7 bases. V trimming: 4 bases; J trimming: 2 bases; junction bases outside the gene matches: 3. Germline V gene lookup returns CDR1 SGHTA and CDR2 FQGTGA. The CDR3 is made up of 14 amino acids.

This rearrangement joins TRBV7-9 to TRBJ1-4, with 8 nucleotides matching TRBD1. The CDR3 is made up of 13 amino acids. Germline V gene lookup returns CDR1 SEHNR and CDR2 FQNEAQ (reference sequence). The V and J ends lost 1 base and 8 bases, in that order; junction bases with no gene match: 0. For the CDR3, the DNA is TGTGCCAGCAGCTTAGGGACAGGGGAAAAACTGTTTTTT. Translated, it gives CASSLGTGEKLFF. The complete variable domain, with remaining parts taken from reference TRBV7-9 and TRBJ1-4, reads DTGVSQNPRHKITKRGQNVTFRCDPISEHNRLYWYRQTLGQGPEFLTYFQNEAQLEKSRLLSDRFSAERPKGSFSTLEIQRTEQGDSAMYLCASSLGTGEKLFFGSGTQLSVL.

This clone has just one count. The rearrangement links TRBV5-1 to TRBJ2-1; weak D call: TRBD2 (5 bases). Germline CDR1 is SGHRS and CDR2 is YFSETQ. Trimming took off 1 base at V and 5 bases at J, with 10 bases between the two ends. This CDR3 has 14 residues. CDR3 sequence: CASSLTAAHNEQFF. CDR3 sequence (DNA): TGCGCCAGCAGCTTGACAGCGGCCCACAATGAGCAGTTCTTC. The full variable domain, completed using reference TRBV5-1 and TRBJ2-1, is KAGVTQTPRYLIKTRGQQVTLSCSPISGHRSVSWYQQTPGQGLQFLFEYFSETQRNKGNFPGRFSGRQFSNSRSEMNVSTLELGDSALYLCASSLTAAHNEQFFGPGTRLTVL.